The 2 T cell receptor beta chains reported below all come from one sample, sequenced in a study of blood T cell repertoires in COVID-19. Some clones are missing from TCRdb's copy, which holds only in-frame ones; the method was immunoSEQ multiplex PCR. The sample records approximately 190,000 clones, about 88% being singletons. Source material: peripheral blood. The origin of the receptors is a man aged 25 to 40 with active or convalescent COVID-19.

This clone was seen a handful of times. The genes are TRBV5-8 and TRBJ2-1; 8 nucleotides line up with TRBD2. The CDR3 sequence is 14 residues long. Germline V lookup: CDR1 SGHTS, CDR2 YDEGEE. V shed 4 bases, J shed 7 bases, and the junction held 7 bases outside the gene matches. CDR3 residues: CASSERGTTNEQFF. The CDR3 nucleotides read TGTGCCAGCAGCGAGCGGGGGACTACGAATGAGCAGTTCTTC.

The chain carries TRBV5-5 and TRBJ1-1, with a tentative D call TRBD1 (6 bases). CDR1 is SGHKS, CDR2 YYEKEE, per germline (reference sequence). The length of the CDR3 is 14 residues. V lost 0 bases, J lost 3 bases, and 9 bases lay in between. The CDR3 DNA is TGTGCCAGCAGCTTGGAGGACAGCTACACTGAAGCTTTCTTT. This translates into CASSLEDSYTEAFF.